A selection of T cell receptor beta chains follows, all from one sample in a study of cytomegalovirus exposure and HLA in healthy donors. Only in-frame clones appear in the TCRdb table, and some are missing; sequencing was by immunoSEQ multiplex PCR. The top ten clones hold over 2% of a sample with about 170,000 clones, around 76% of them seen once. Sequencing used PBMCs. These receptors came from a female donor in good health and CMV-seronegative. Each CDR3 is given without its conserved first and last residue. Each record gives: V gene, J gene, clone size, CDR3 protein. A clone size is listed for some rows: how often the clone was seen (once, few, many), or a class if it is expanded.

v_call: TRBV30
j_call: TRBJ1-2
clone_size: NA
cdr3_aa: AWSVQGRRYGYT

v_call: TRBV2
j_call: TRBJ1-1
clone_size: NA
cdr3_aa: AGQGGTEAF

v_call: TRBV5-6
j_call: TRBJ2-1
clone_size: once
cdr3_aa: ASSLASGGPSYNEQF

v_call: TRBV5-4
j_call: TRBJ2-1
clone_size: NA
cdr3_aa: ASSLGFGLAVYNEQF

v_call: TRBV5-1
j_call: TRBJ1-1
clone_size: NA
cdr3_aa: ASSLDRSSTEAF

v_call: TRBV6-1
j_call: TRBJ1-1
clone_size: NA
cdr3_aa: ATGTAAPTYTEAF

v_call: TRBV18
j_call: TRBJ2-7
clone_size: NA
cdr3_aa: ASSPIQGPYEQY

v_call: TRBV19
j_call: TRBJ1-1
clone_size: NA
cdr3_aa: ASSTGMNTEAF

v_call: TRBV15
j_call: TRBJ1-2
clone_size: NA
cdr3_aa: ATSRDLSDYGYT

v_call: TRBV7-9
j_call: TRBJ1-3
clone_size: few
cdr3_aa: ASSLGENTIY

v_call: TRBV28
j_call: TRBJ2-5
clone_size: NA
cdr3_aa: ASSPGTAGEETQY

v_call: TRBV5-4
j_call: TRBJ2-7
clone_size: NA
cdr3_aa: ASSLDVTGLAVYEQY

v_call: TRBV6-5
j_call: TRBJ1-6
clone_size: NA
cdr3_aa: ASSYSRTANSPLH

v_call: TRBV9
j_call: TRBJ2-2
clone_size: NA
cdr3_aa: ASSDMYAGELF

v_call: TRBV10-3
j_call: TRBJ2-1
clone_size: NA
cdr3_aa: AISDLRGVTYNEQF

v_call: TRBV19
j_call: TRBJ2-7
clone_size: NA
cdr3_aa: ASSIGTRLEQY

v_call: TRBV7-2
j_call: TRBJ2-5
clone_size: NA
cdr3_aa: ASSLEGAGGPETQY

v_call: TRBV10-1
j_call: TRBJ1-4
clone_size: NA
cdr3_aa: ASSEQPGQGGTRDEKLF

v_call: TRBV4-1
j_call: TRBJ1-1
clone_size: NA
cdr3_aa: ASSQEQGLDAF

v_call: TRBV27
j_call: TRBJ2-7
clone_size: NA
cdr3_aa: ASSLTSGDASYEQY

v_call: TRBV2
j_call: TRBJ2-3
clone_size: NA
cdr3_aa: ASRSSRWGQGAGTDTQY

v_call: TRBV5-6
j_call: TRBJ2-7
clone_size: NA
cdr3_aa: ASSLRGQGDQY

v_call: TRBV5-1
j_call: TRBJ1-2
clone_size: NA
cdr3_aa: ASSRGGEGYGYT

v_call: TRBV27
j_call: TRBJ2-1
clone_size: NA
cdr3_aa: ASSPRGGPYNEQF

v_call: TRBV2
j_call: TRBJ1-5
clone_size: NA
cdr3_aa: ASSKDRASNQPQH

v_call: TRBV10-3
j_call: TRBJ2-5
clone_size: NA
cdr3_aa: AISELREETQY

v_call: TRBV27
j_call: TRBJ1-3
clone_size: NA
cdr3_aa: ASSRTGAGDTIY

v_call: TRBV5-1
j_call: TRBJ2-3
clone_size: few
cdr3_aa: ASSQGDPFTDTQY